This TCR beta chain is drawn from a study of blood T cell repertoires in COVID-19. Authors' analysis steps: For nucleated cells, counts were estimated from reference gene primer amplification. Using immunoSEQ multiplex PCR, the repertoire was profiled, and TCRdb retains in-frame clones only, with some absent. V and J calls and clone size are those listed in that table; D and trimming were worked out from the DNA. This table holds 300,000 or so clones, approximately 84% found once. CDR1 and CDR2 (germline): SNHLY, FYNNEI. This CDR3 spans 13 amino acids. V trimming: 6 bases; J trimming: 6 bases; junction bases outside the gene matches: 8.

The sequence derives from a woman under 30 who had recovered from COVID-19. The genes are TRBV2 and TRBJ2-7; 7 bases agree with TRBD1. Sequencing input: PBMCs or T cells enriched from blood (not recorded which). This chain's CDR3 is CASSVTDRREQYF. As DNA, the CDR3 is TGTGCCAGCAGCGTTACGGACAGGCGCGAGCAGTACTTC.